Below are 15 T cell receptor beta chains sequenced from a single sample in a study of cytomegalovirus exposure and HLA in healthy donors. The PCR used 60 Vbeta and 13 Jbeta primers. TCRdb's table, derived via immunoSEQ multiplex PCR, lists solely in-frame clones and lacks some. The repertoire includes under 200,000 clones, roughly an eighth of them detected once, and approximately 8.3% sits in the top ten. Sequencing used PBMCs. The receptors come from a man in his fifties in good health and CMV-seropositive.

The gene calls are TRBV2 and TRBJ1-5, with 9 bases aligning to TRBD1. This CDR3 comprises 15 residues. Trimming cost V 7 bases and J 4 bases; bases outside gene matches: 8. Germline CDR1 is SNHLY and CDR2 is FYNNEI. CDR3 loop: CASTYSTGGNQPQHF. CDR3 bases: TGTGCCAGCACTTATTCGACAGGGGGGAATCAGCCCCAGCATTTT.

This chain uses TRBV5-4 with TRBJ2-5; D call uncertain. With 0 bases removed from V and 5 bases from J, the gap between germline ends came to 11 bases. The length of the CDR3 is 14 residues. Per germline, CDR1 SGHNT and CDR2 YYREEE (reference sequence). The CDR3 bases are TGTGCCAGCAGCTTGGTAGGCGGCTCCGAGACCCAGTACTTC. Translation gives CASSLVGGSETQYF.

This clone was observed a few times. The V gene is TRBV5-5, the J gene TRBJ1-4; 7 bases are a match to TRBD1. Germline CDR1 and CDR2: SGHKS and YYEKEE (reference sequence). CDR3 length: 15 residues. The junction had 5 bases not matched to a gene; V was cut back by 1 base and J by 5 bases. Here the CDR3 DNA reads TGTGCCAGCAGCTTGTACAGGGGATCAAATGAAAAACTGTTTTTT. Residues: CASSLYRGSNEKLFF. The full variable domain, completed using reference TRBV5-5 and TRBJ1-4, is DAGVTQSPTHLIKTRGQQVTLRCSPISGHKSVSWYQQVLGQGPQFIFQYYEKEERGRGNFPDRFSARQFPNYSSELNVNALLLGDSALYLCASSLYRGSNEKLFFGSGTQLSVL.

This clone was seen a handful of times. The rearrangement uses TRBV4-3 and TRBJ2-1; 9 bases match TRBD1. The CDR3 covers 13 residues. V gave up 3 bases and J gave up 9 bases; unmatched junction bases: 3. Germline V gene data show CDR1 as LGHNA and CDR2 as YSLEER. CDR3 nucleotides: TGCGCCAGCAGCCAGGACAGGGGCGGTGAGCAGTTCTTC. Protein: CASSQDRGGEQFF.

This sequence joins TRBV6-4 and TRBJ1-2; perhaps TRBD1 as D (5 bases). Germline V gene sequence: CDR1 MRHNA, CDR2 SNTAGT. The CDR3 has 12 residues. Trimming pared 2 bases from V and 8 bases from J, leaving 9 bases between. This CDR3 reads CASSDGGLGYTF. As DNA, the CDR3 is TGTGCCAGCAGTGACGGGGGGTTGGGCTACACCTTC.

The genes are TRBV2 and TRBJ2-5, with D possibly TRBD2 on 6 matching bases. Germline V lookup: CDR1 SNHLY, CDR2 FYNNEI. This CDR3 comprises 13 residues. V was cut by 7 bases and J by 1 base, with 10 bases left in between. CDR3 residues: CASKGGVQETQYF. CDR3 DNA: TGTGCCAGCAAGGGCGGGGTCCAAGAGACCCAGTACTTC. Looking up the rest from reference TRBV2 and TRBJ2-5 gives the full variable domain: EPEVTQTPSHQVTQMGQEVILRCVPISNHLYFYWYRQILGQKVEFLVSFYNNEISEKSEIFDDQFSVERPDGSNFTLKIRSTKLEDSAMYFCASKGGVQETQYFGPGTRLLVL.

The chain employs TRBV11-3 and TRBJ2-2; 12 bases map to TRBD1. The V segment lost 1 base and the J segment 8 bases; nucleotides outside the gene matches: 5. Germline V lookup: CDR1 SGHNT, CDR2 YENEEA. The CDR3 length is 16 residues. The CDR3: CASSLVGTGGFGELFF. The CDR3 DNA reads as TGTGCCAGCAGCTTAGTCGGGACAGGGGGCTTTGGGGAGCTGTTTTTT. Together with reference TRBV11-3 and TRBJ2-2, the CDR3 gives the full variable domain: EAGVVQSPRYKIIEKKQPVAFWCNPISGHNTLYWYLQNLGQGPELLIRYENEEAVDDSQLPKDRFSAERLKGVDSTLKIQPAELGDSAVYLCASSLVGTGGFGELFFGEGSRLTVL.

This chain links TRBV5-5 with TRBJ1-2; a weak D match, TRBD1 (5 bases). V lost 0 bases and J lost 4, with 16 bases in between. CDR1 SGHKS and CDR2 YYEKEE come from the germline V gene (reference sequence). The CDR3 contains 16 residues. The CDR3 DNA reads as TGTGCCAGCAGCTTGGATGGGGGGGGAGGTGGCTATGGCTACACCTTC. Its protein is CASSLDGGGGGYGYTF.

This clone came up a few times. The V and J genes are TRBV2 and TRBJ2-1; 12 positions match TRBD2. Germline CDR1 reads SNHLY; CDR2 reads FYNNEI. V lost 1 base to trimming and J lost 8 bases; unmatched junction nucleotides: 9. This CDR3 contains 17 residues. The CDR3 region is CASSEGRSLAGGDEQFF. Here the CDR3 DNA reads TGTGCCAGCAGTGAAGGGCGGTCGCTAGCGGGAGGGGATGAGCAGTTCTTC.

The V call is TRBV7-8, the J call TRBJ1-1; D possibly corresponds to TRBD1 (5 bases). V lost 1 base, J lost 0 bases, and 9 bases lay in between. The CDR3 is 15 residues long. CDR1 SGHVS and CDR2 FQNEAQ come from the germline V gene. CDR3 DNA sequence: TGTGCCAGCAGCTTAGGGGTGGGGCTGAACACTGAAGCTTTCTTT. Protein sequence: CASSLGVGLNTEAFF. Complete variable domain (other parts from reference TRBV7-8 and TRBJ1-1): GAGVSQSPRYKVAKRGQDVALRCDPISGHVSLFWYQQALGQGPEFLTYFQNEAQLDKSGLPSDRFFAERPEGSVSTLKIQRTQQEDSAVYLCASSLGVGLNTEAFFGQGTRLTVV.

The rearrangement uses TRBV7-9 and TRBJ1-6, with a possible D match to TRBD1 (6 bases). The CDR3 is 16 residues long. V was shortened by 5 bases and J by 4 bases, with 15 bases between the two germline ends. Germline-derived CDR1 and CDR2 are SEHNR and FQNEAQ (reference sequence). This chain's CDR3 is CASSPPGHSYNSPLHF. The CDR3 coding sequence is TGTGCCAGCAGCCCCCCGGGACACTCATATAATTCACCCCTCCACTTT. Based on the CDR3 plus reference TRBV7-9 and TRBJ1-6, the full variable domain is DTGVSQNPRHKITKRGQNVTFRCDPISEHNRLYWYRQTLGQGPEFLTYFQNEAQLEKSRLLSDRFSAERPKGSFSTLEIQRTEQGDSAMYLCASSPPGHSYNSPLHFGNGTRLTVT.

This chain connects TRBV11-3 to TRBJ2-2; 10 bases agree with TRBD1. This CDR3 has 15 residues. J lost 3 bases, V lost 5 bases, and 3 bases had no gene match. Germline CDR1 is SGHNT and CDR2 is YENEEA. The CDR3 bases are TGTGCCAGCAGCGCCGGGACAGGGGACACCGGGGAGCTGTTTTTT. Translating it yields CASSAGTGDTGELFF.

In this sample, this clone turned up a few times. This rearrangement joins TRBV5-6 to TRBJ2-5; TRBD1 aligns across 9 bases. The CDR3 runs 14 residues. The germline V gene has CDR1 SGHDT and CDR2 YYEEEE. V gave up 4 bases and J gave up 6 bases; unmatched junction bases: 7. CDR3 DNA: TGTGCCAGCAGCGGTTACAGGGGGCATAAGACCCAGTACTTC. As protein: CASSGYRGHKTQYF.

This clone was seen a few times. The chain carries TRBV7-6 and TRBJ2-3, with 8 bases lining up with TRBD1. J was trimmed by 3 bases and V by 5 bases; bases with no gene match: 7. This CDR3 is 15 amino acids long. Per the germline V gene, CDR1 is SGHVS and CDR2 is FNYEAQ. CDR3: CASSKGQGGTDTQYF. CDR3 sequence (DNA): TGTGCCAGCAGCAAAGGACAGGGCGGGACAGATACGCAGTATTTT.

This clone has a handful of counts. J is TRBJ1-2 and V is TRBV7-2; D gene ambiguous. The CDR3 totals 12 residues. V lost 4 bases to trimming and J lost 2 bases, with 5 bases between them. The germline V gene encodes CDR1 SGHTA and CDR2 FQGNSA. This CDR3 reads CASSSGNYGYTF. Here the CDR3 DNA reads TGTGCCAGCAGCTCCGGGAACTATGGCTACACCTTC.